This T cell receptor (beta chain) was retrieved from a study of radiotherapy plus CTLA-4 blockade in lung cancer (dated 2018 in TCRdb). Regarding the study in general: Objective responses occurred in 18% of enrolled patients, and less than 35% achieved disease control. The study at large found these results: The strongest predictors of response were reported to be early dynamic shifts in blood T cell clones along with a rise in serum interferon-beta following radiation. After treatment with radiotherapy and ipilimumab, TCR clones that originated in tumors expanded in peripheral blood.

Notes on this clone: Its antigen is not yet known. It has no much larger one-base neighbor in the sample; base qualities were not kept.

To prepare the library, the immunoSEQ multiplex PCR assay was applied. Entries here come from immuneACCESS through TCRdb and include only in-frame sequences with V and J called. Some clones fail to appear in such tables; in the studies checked, an unresolved V gene covers under half of the shortfall, and the cause of the remainder is unknown. Recorded for this sample are about 15,000 clones; 72% of them occurred a single time. Together, the top ten hold approximately 53% of the sample. The CDR3 spans 14 residues, from the cysteine through the phenylalanine. Just the 42-base CDR3 DNA is kept, in frame starting at base 1. V and J are truncated by 0 bases and 8 bases respectively, leaving an intervening sequence of 13 bases. The germline V gene (reference sequence) sets CDR1 to GTSNPN and CDR2 to SVGIG. The study evaluated CTLA-4 blockade (ipilimumab) given together with focal radiation therapy in patients who had chemo-refractory metastatic non-small-cell lung cancer.

Rearrangement joined TRBV30 to TRBJ1-4; tentative D gene TRBD1, with 5 bases matching. The source was peripheral blood, collected from a patient treated with radiotherapy plus ipilimumab. The sequence was obtained from a human donor with non-small cell lung cancer whose response to radiotherapy plus ipilimumab could not be evaluated. At the DNA level, the sequence is TGTGCCTGGAGTGTGAAAGGGGCCGGGGAAAAACTGTTTTTT. Its coded protein is CAWSVKGAGEKLFF.